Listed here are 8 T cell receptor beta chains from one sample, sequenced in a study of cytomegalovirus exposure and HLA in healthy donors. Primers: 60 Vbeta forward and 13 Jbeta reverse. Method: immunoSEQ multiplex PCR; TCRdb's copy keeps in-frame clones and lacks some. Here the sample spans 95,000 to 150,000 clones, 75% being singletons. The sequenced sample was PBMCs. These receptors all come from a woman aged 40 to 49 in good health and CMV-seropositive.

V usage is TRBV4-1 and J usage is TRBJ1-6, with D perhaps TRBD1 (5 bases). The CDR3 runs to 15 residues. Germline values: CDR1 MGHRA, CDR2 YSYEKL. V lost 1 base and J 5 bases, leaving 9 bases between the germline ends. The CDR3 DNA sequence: TGCGCCAGCAGCCAAGTCTCGGGGGATAATTCACCCCTCCACTTT. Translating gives CASSQVSGDNSPLHF.

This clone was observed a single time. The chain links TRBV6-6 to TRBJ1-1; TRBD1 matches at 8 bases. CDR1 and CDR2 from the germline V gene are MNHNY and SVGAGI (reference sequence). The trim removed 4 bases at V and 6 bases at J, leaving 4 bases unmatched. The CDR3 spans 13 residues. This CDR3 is CASSSQGEAEAFF. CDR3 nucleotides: TGTGCCAGCAGTTCACAGGGGGAGGCTGAAGCTTTCTTT.

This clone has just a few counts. In DNA, the CDR3 is TGTGCCAGCAGCCTGTACGACAGGAACACTGAAGCTTTCTTT. It yields the protein CASSLYDRNTEAFF. The chain couples TRBV6-5 to TRBJ1-1; maybe TRBD1 (5 bases). Per the germline V gene, CDR1 is MNHEY and CDR2 is SVGAGI. The CDR3 totals 14 residues. The V end lost 6 bases, the J end lost 1 base, and 12 bases lay between the germline ends.

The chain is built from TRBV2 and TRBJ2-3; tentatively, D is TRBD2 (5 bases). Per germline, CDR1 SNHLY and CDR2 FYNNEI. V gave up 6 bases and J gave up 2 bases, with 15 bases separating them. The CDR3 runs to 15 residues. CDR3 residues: CASRHSLADTDTQYF. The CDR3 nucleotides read TGTGCCAGCAGGCACAGCCTAGCAGACACAGATACGCAGTATTTT.

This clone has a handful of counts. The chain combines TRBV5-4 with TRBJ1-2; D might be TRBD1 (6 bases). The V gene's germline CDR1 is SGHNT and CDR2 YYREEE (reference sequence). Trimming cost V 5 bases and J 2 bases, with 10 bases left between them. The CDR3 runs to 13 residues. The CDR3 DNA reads TGTGCCAGCAGTCCTGACAGGAACTATGGCTACACCTTC. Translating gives CASSPDRNYGYTF.

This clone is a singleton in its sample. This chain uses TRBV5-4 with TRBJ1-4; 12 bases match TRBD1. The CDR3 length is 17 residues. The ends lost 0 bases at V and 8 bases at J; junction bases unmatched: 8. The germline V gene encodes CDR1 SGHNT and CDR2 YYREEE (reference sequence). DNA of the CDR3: TGTGCCAGCAGCTTGGGCGGGACAGGGGGCTCCTCCGAAAAACTGTTTTTT. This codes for CASSLGGTGGSSEKLFF.

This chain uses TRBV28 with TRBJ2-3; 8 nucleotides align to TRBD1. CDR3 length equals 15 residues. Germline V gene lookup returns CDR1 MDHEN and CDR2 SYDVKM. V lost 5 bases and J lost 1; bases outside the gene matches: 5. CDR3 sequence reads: CASSTTDRGTDTQYF. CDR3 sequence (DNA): TGTGCCAGCAGTACGACGGACAGGGGCACAGATACGCAGTATTTT.

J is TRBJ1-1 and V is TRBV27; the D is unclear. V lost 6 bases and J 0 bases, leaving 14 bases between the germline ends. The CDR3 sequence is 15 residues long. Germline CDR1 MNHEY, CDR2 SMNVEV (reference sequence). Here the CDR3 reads CASSRSGLLNTEAFF. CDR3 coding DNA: TGTGCCAGCAGCCGCTCCGGACTGTTGAACACTGAAGCTTTCTTT.